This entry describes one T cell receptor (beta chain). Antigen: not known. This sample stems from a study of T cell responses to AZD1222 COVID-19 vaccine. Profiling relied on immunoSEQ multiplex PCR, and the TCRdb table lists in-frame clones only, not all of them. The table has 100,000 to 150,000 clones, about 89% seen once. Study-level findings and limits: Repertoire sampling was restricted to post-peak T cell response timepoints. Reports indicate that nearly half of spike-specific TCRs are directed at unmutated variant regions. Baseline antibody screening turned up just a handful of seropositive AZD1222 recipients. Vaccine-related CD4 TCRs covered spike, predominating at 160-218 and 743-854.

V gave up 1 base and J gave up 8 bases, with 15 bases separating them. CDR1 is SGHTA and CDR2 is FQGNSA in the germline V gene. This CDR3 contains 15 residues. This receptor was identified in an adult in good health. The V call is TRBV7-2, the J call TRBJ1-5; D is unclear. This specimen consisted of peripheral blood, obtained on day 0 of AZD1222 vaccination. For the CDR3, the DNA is TGTGCCAGCAGCTTAGATCCGGTCGCGAGAAAGCCCCAGCATTTT. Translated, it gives CASSLDPVARKPQHF.